These T cell receptor beta chains were read from a single sample in a study of regulatory T cells in long-lasting Graves disease. One entry per CDR3 protein results from TCRdb running MiXCR on the multiplex PCR reads. This sample yields roughly 560,000 distinct CDR3 sequences, of which more than 10% are seen a single time; around 10% belongs to the top ten. The sample was also reused in another study, on T cells in Graves' hyperthyroidism and ophthalmopathy.

Material: peripheral blood mononuclear cells (PBMCs), obtained at new diagnosis, from a patient treated with antithyroid drugs. Source of these receptors: a young woman with Graves disease. The CDR3 runs from the conserved cysteine through the conserved F or W. D genes are given only for firm matches. Where a row states a size, it is once, few, many or the class of an expanded clone; other rows omit it.

size	V	D	J	DNA	CDR3
many	TRBV27	TRBD2	TRBJ2-5	TGTGCCAGCACCCCGAGCGGGAAACTTTTTAAGACCCAGTACTTC	CASTPSGKLFKTQYF
many	TRBV2	TRBD1	TRBJ1-5	TGTGCCAGCAGGGCGGACAGGGGAAGTTGGAATCAGCCCCAGCATTTT	CASRADRGSWNQPQHF
-	TRBV15	TRBD2	TRBJ2-1	TGTGCCACCAGCAGAGATCCTAGCGGGAGAAGCGAGCAGTTCTTC	CATSRDPSGRSEQFF
many	TRBV27	TRBD2	TRBJ2-2	TGTGCCAGCACCTTCCTTTCTAGCGGGAGGAAGACCGGGGAGCTGTTTTTT	CASTFLSSGRKTGELFF
few	TRBV11-3	-	TRBJ2-1	TGTGCCAGCAGCTTTGATGCGGGATATGAGCAGTTCTTC	CASSFDAGYEQFF
many	TRBV30	-	TRBJ1-4	TGTGCCTGGAGCCCTAGTCGGTCAGGGAGGAGTGAAAAACTGTTTTTT	CAWSPSRSGRSEKLFF
many	TRBV9	-	TRBJ1-1	TGTGCCAGCAGCGTAGCTGGCAGTTGGAACACTGAAGCTTTCTTT	CASSVAGSWNTEAFF
few	TRBV5-1	-	TRBJ2-1	TGCGCCAGCAGCTTCCCCGGGAGTGGGGGCAATGAGCAGTTCTTC	CASSFPGSGGNEQFF
-	TRBV7-3	-	TRBJ2-2	TGTGCCAGCAGCCAAAGTTTTCCCGGGGAGCTGTTTTTT	CASSQSFPGELFF
few	TRBV7-9	-	TRBJ2-5	TGTGCCAGCAGCTTAGGACTCGTTGCGGGGGAGACCCAGTACTTC	CASSLGLVAGETQYF
-	TRBV2	TRBD1	TRBJ2-7	TGTGCCAGCAGGGGGACAGGACATTACGAGCAGTACTTC	CASRGTGHYEQYF
many	TRBV29-1	TRBD2	TRBJ2-3	TGCAGCGGCGGCCCGGGGGGGCCAGATACGCAGTATTTT	CSGGPGGPDTQYF
-	TRBV19	-	TRBJ2-7	TGTGCCAGCACAGACCCTAGCTCCTACGAGCAGTACTTC	CASTDPSSYEQYF
many	TRBV28	-	TRBJ1-3	TGTGCCAGCCGCGGCCGGACACTAGTACCCGGAAACACCATATATTTT	CASRGRTLVPGNTIYF
few	TRBV20-1	-	TRBJ2-7	TGCAGTGCTAGTATCGGGACCTCGGGGGAGCAGTACTTC	CSASIGTSGEQYF
few	TRBV4-3	TRBD1	TRBJ1-1	TGCGCCAGCAGCCAAGAATCACAGGGGCGGTACACTGAAGCTTTCTTT	CASSQESQGRYTEAFF
many	TRBV28	TRBD1	TRBJ2-7	TGTGCCAGCAGATACAGGGGGCCGGGCGAGCAGTACTTC	CASRYRGPGEQYF
few	TRBV20-1	TRBD2	TRBJ2-3	TGCAGTGCTAGGCCAACTAGCGGGAGGACAGATACGCAGTATTTT	CSARPTSGRTDTQYF
few	TRBV6-1	-	TRBJ2-2	TGTGCCAGCCGCCCTTTAATCGGGGTCACCGGGGAGCTGTTTTTT	CASRPLIGVTGELFF
few	TRBV7-8	-	TRBJ2-5	TGTGCCAGCAGCTCGCCCTCCAGGGTCGGGGAGACCCAGTACTTC	CASSSPSRVGETQYF
many	TRBV5-1	TRBD2	TRBJ2-1	TGCGCCAGCCTCCAAGCGGGAGTCAATGAGCAGTTCTTC	CASLQAGVNEQFF
-	TRBV7-3	TRBD1	TRBJ2-1	TGTGCCAGCAGCTTAAGCTCGGACAGGGGTCAGAATGAGCAGTTCTTC	CASSLSSDRGQNEQFF
-	TRBV5-6	TRBD1	TRBJ2-6	TGTGCCAGCAGCTGGACAGGGTCTGGGGCCAACGTCCTGCCTTTC	CASSWTGSGANVLPF
-	TRBV9	TRBD1	TRBJ1-2	TGTGCCAGCAGCGACCAAAGACAGGGACCGGCTTATGGCTACACCTTC	CASSDQRQGPAYGYTF
many	TRBV19	-	TRBJ1-5	TGTGCCAGTAGTAGTGAGACTACTCTGAATCAGCCCCAGCATTTT	CASSSETTLNQPQHF
-	TRBV27	TRBD2	TRBJ2-7	TGTGCCAGCAGTTTTTTGGGGATAGCGGGACACAACGAGCAGTACTTC	CASSFLGIAGHNEQYF
-	TRBV20-1	TRBD2	TRBJ2-1	TGCAGTGCTAGACCTAGCGGGAGGGAGAATGAGCAGTTCTTC	CSARPSGRENEQFF
many	TRBV6-1	-	TRBJ2-1	TGTGCCAGCAGTAGTTGGACTCATGAGCAGTTCTTC	CASSSWTHEQFF
many	TRBV18	TRBD1	TRBJ2-5	TGTGCCAGCTCACGATCGACAGGGGAAGAGACCCAGTACTTC	CASSRSTGEETQYF
-	TRBV5-4	TRBD2	TRBJ2-5	TGTGCCAGCAGCTTGGCTAGCGGGAGTAGTAGCGGCCAAGAGACCCAGTACTTC	CASSLASGSSSGQETQYF
many	TRBV2	TRBD1	TRBJ1-6	TGTGCCAGCGTTTATCGAAGGCTGCTTCTGGGACAGAATAATTCACCCCTCCACTTT	CASVYRRLLLGQNNSPLHF
-	TRBV27	-	TRBJ2-7	TGTGCCAGCAGTTCGGCTAGCGCCAGCTCCTACGAGCAGTACTTC	CASSSASASSYEQYF
-	TRBV2	TRBD1	TRBJ1-2	TGTGCCAGCATCGAGCAGGGGGCTAGCTATGGCTACACCTTC	CASIEQGASYGYTF
many	TRBV5-5	TRBD2	TRBJ2-1	TGTGCCAGCAGCGGGCGGGGGGGCTCCTACAATGAGCAGTTCTTC	CASSGRGGSYNEQFF
many	TRBV19	-	TRBJ1-2	TGTGCCAGTACCGCGAGCCGTGCAGGGTATGGCTACACCTTC	CASTASRAGYGYTF
many	TRBV30	-	TRBJ2-2	TGTGCCTGGGGGCAGGGTACCGGGGAGCTGTTTTTT	CAWGQGTGELFF
many	TRBV28	TRBD1	TRBJ1-2	TGTGCCAGCAGTATCCCCGGGACAGGGGGTAACTATGGCTACACCTTC	CASSIPGTGGNYGYTF
many	TRBV2	TRBD2	TRBJ2-5	TGTGCCAGCTCCTCGGACGTAGCGGGCGGAGAGACCCGGTACTTC	CASSSDVAGGETRYF
-	TRBV2	TRBD1	TRBJ1-5	TGTGCCAGCCGACGAGGACAGGCCAGCAATCAGCCCCAGCATTTT	CASRRGQASNQPQHF
many	TRBV19	-	TRBJ2-5	TGTGCCAGTAGTCCCGCAGGGAGAGGGATTATGGAGACCCAGTACTTC	CASSPAGRGIMETQYF
few	TRBV7-9	-	TRBJ1-3	TGTGCCAGCAGCGAGAGGATCTCTGGAAACACCATATATTTT	CASSERISGNTIYF